This TCR beta chain comes out of a study of blood T cell repertoires in COVID-19 (dated by TCRdb to about 2020). Study-level background: Samples from collaborators originated in the United States, Italy and Spain and spanned both the acute and convalescent phases of COVID-19. The sample metadata nearly always contained a de-identified subject ID, COVID-19 status, age in years and sex. A freely available public database, intended as a resource for researchers studying the immune response to SARS-CoV-2, is where the repertoires were released. The material from the prospective study consisted of cDNA or gDNA derived from T cells, B-cell-depleted T cells, or PBMCs. Samples were obtained from the ongoing ImmuneRACE study (first 160 participants) and from over a thousand subjects provided by 6 global collaborators. The dataset comprised deeply sampled blood TCRbeta repertoires from subjects exposed to, actively infected with, or recovered from COVID-19. Where available, HLA class I and class II types were obtained from metadata supplied by the sample provider rather than from assay-based typing.

TCRbeta CDR3 regions were amplified from genomic DNA using the immunoSEQ Assay, a bias-controlled multiplex PCR. Regarding the original processing steps: Within the assay, amplification of reference gene primers was used to estimate how many nucleated cells each sample contained. To quantify the absolute abundance of each unique TCRbeta CDR3 rearrangement, sequence reads were collapsed and filtered. For each sample, productive Simpson clonality was calculated by taking the square root of Simpson's diversity index across productive rearrangements. Drawn from immuneACCESS, this table holds only the in-frame rearrangements with V and J called that TCRdb kept. Clones are partly lost; checked studies trace under half to an unresolved V gene and leave the rest unexplained. Clone size and V and J calls were adopted from that table, with D and trimming inferred from the DNA. Here the sample has more than 60,000 clones; around nine tenths occur a single time. The ten largest account for approximately 15% of the sample.

V is pruned by 3 bases and J by 4 bases, leaving 17 bases of the junction without a gene match. CDR3 length: 18 amino acids, cysteine to phenylalanine. Just CDR3 DNA is preserved here, 54 bases in frame from base 1. Looking up the germline V gene yields CDR1 SGDLS and CDR2 YYNGEE. On this clone itself: Which antigen it targets is not known. No per-base quality is available; no much larger clone lies one base away.

The full study reports these points: How much clinical and demographic metadata was included differed by source and by participant, and the metadata was provided uncurated.

Each collaborating institution followed its own protocols to collect whole blood in K2EDTA tubes. Collaborator samples were shipped for TCRbeta analysis as frozen whole blood, isolated PBMCs, or DNA extracted from either sample type. The clonotype was recovered from a woman of 80 years or more with active or convalescent COVID-19. Sequencing was done on a sample of peripheral blood. This chain is built from TRBV9 and TRBJ1-2; 8 bases in between match TRBD1. Read as DNA, the sequence is TGTGCCAGCAGCGCCTCGGGACAGGACTCATCTAACAGCTATGGCTACACCTTC. The translation is CASSASGQDSSNSYGYTF.